This T cell receptor (beta chain) derives from a study of blood T cell repertoires in COVID-19. The wider study: The United States, Italy and Spain provided the acute and convalescent COVID-19 samples. The cDNA or gDNA used as material had been derived from T cells, B-cell-depleted T cells, or PBMCs.

Study processing details: Amplified reference gene primers provided the basis for estimating nucleated cell counts. Profiled with immunoSEQ multiplex PCR; TCRdb holds only in-frame clones, not every one. From that table come the V and J calls and clone size; the DNA was used to work out D and trimming. Found here are some 57,000 clones, approximately 83% of them singletons; the top ten hold 9.5% to 13%. The CDR3 loop spans 13 amino acids. V was cut by 1 base and J by 6 bases, with 7 bases left in between. CDR1 SGHRS and CDR2 YFSETQ come from the germline V gene. Input material: peripheral blood. This TCR was recovered from an elderly man with COVID-19, enrolled during active disease. The J gene is TRBJ2-2, the V gene TRBV5-1; a weak D match, TRBD2 (5 bases). The CDR3 region is CASSLNGAGELFF. The DNA for the CDR3 is TGCGCCAGCAGCTTGAACGGGGCCGGGGAGCTGTTTTTT.